The subject of this entry is one T cell receptor (beta chain). The sample belongs to a study of cytomegalovirus exposure and HLA in healthy donors. The study ran its PCR with 60 Vbeta and 13 Jbeta primers. TCRdb's copy holds only in-frame clones and misses some; the assay was immunoSEQ multiplex PCR. Among about 160,000 clones listed, approximately 84% were seen once. CDR1 and CDR2 from the germline V gene are MNHEY and SMNVEV (reference sequence). This CDR3 is built from 12 residues. Trimming left V 4 bases short and J 2 bases short, with 6 bases between. The TCR sequence derives from a young man in good health and CMV-seronegative. The chain has TRBV27 and TRBJ2-7; perhaps TRBD2 as D (6 bases). Sequenced material: PBMCs. The CDR3 reads CASSSGAYEQYF. The CDR3 bases are TGTGCCAGCAGTTCGGGGGCCTACGAGCAGTACTTC.